The clone carrying this T cell receptor (beta chain) has at least ten counts. Its specificity is unknown. These data are taken from a study of early T cells in non-severe SARS-CoV-2 infection. At the level of the study: Unsorted whole-blood RNA was sequenced in bulk, leaving chains unpaired.

Individual cDNA molecules received unique molecular identifiers. TCRdb itself ran the 5' RACE reads through MiXCR, one entry per CDR3 protein. The table lists more than 50,000 distinct CDR3 sequences, about 13% of them singletons, with more than 8.5% in the top ten. Overall study findings and caveats: VDJdb-based matching was biased toward anti-spike CD8 responses and missed private and CD4 specificities.

Germline loops: CDR1 LNHDA, CDR2 SQIVND (reference sequence). The CDR3 is 15 residues long. After removal of 5 bases from V and 3 bases from J, the junction contained 6 bases not matched to a gene. The TCR originated in an adult who was a healthcare worker with PCR-confirmed SARS-CoV-2 infection or an uninfected control (not recorded which). Sequences were obtained from whole blood. The chain is built from TRBV19 and TRBJ1-4; 7 bases line up with TRBD1. As DNA, the CDR3 is TGTGCCAGTAGTTCCGGACAGGCCGCTAATGAAAAACTGTTTTTT. It translates to CASSSGQAANEKLFF.